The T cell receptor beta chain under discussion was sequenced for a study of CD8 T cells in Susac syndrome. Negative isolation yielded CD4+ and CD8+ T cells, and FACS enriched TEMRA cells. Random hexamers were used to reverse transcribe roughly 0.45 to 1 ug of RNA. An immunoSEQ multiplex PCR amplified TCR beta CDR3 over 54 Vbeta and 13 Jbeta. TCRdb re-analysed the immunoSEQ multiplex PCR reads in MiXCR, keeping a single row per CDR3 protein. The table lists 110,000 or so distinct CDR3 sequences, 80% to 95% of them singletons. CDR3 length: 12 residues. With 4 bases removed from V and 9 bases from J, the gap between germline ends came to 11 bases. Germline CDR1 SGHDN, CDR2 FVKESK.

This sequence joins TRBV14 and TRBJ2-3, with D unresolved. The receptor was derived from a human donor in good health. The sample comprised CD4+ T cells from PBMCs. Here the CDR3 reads CASSPYFDTQYF. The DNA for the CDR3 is TGTGCCAGCAGCCCCTATTTCGACACGCAGTATTTT.